One and the same sample provided the 18 T cell receptor beta chains below, sequenced in a study of T cells in Graves' hyperthyroidism and ophthalmopathy (dated by TCRdb to the late 2010s). The library was obtained by multiplex PCR. The reads were generated on an Illumina HiSeq 2000. TCR beta CDR3 regions were amplified from RNA transcripts. For the first round of RT-PCR on the TCR CDR3, the HTBI primer set was used together with the Qiagen OneStep RT-PCR kit. In TCRdb, the public reads were trimmed at Q25 with fastp and aligned with MiXCR, with productive beta chains retained. CDR3 protein duplicates are merged, each entry listing the most common genes and DNA. The sample records roughly 400,000 distinct CDR3 sequences, about 15% of which are singletons. Around a quarter of the sample comes from the top ten. Sequencing was performed on blood. The receptors were sampled from a woman in her late teens or twenties with Graves' hyperthyroidism that later progressed to Graves' ophthalmopathy.

This clonotype came up a few times. The chain has TRBV6-4 and TRBJ2-3, with D perhaps TRBD2 (5 bases). Deletions cut 5 bases from V and 0 bases from J, with 9 bases between. CDR1 is MRHNA, CDR2 SNTAGT, per germline. This CDR3 contains 14 residues. The CDR3 DNA follows: TGTGCCAGCAGTCAAGGGAGTAGCACAGATACGCAGTATTTT. Amino acid sequence: CASSQGSSTDTQYF.

In this sample, this clonotype turned up many times. This chain joins TRBV7-8 and TRBJ2-7; unclear D gene. V was trimmed by 1 base and J by 9 bases, leaving 19 bases between them. CDR1 is SGHVS and CDR2 is FQNEAQ in the germline V gene. The CDR3 runs 15 residues. Here the CDR3 reads CASSLVTDSTTGQYF. DNA of the CDR3: TGTGCCAGCAGCTTAGTGACGGATAGCACAACCGGGCAGTACTTC.

The J gene is TRBJ2-3, the V gene TRBV5-4, with 14 bases that match TRBD2. Per the germline V gene, CDR1 is SGHNT and CDR2 is YYREEE (reference sequence). The trim removed 0 bases at V and 1 base at J, leaving 10 bases unmatched. The CDR3 loop spans 20 amino acids. The CDR3 bases are TGTGCCAGCAGCTTGGATGGACTAGCGGGAGGCCCAAATGGCACAGATACGCAGTATTTT. The encoded protein is CASSLDGLAGGPNGTDTQYF.

In its sample, this clonotype was seen many times. The V call is TRBV7-9, the J call TRBJ2-5, with D tentatively TRBD2 (5 bases). Germline CDR1 reads SEHNR; CDR2 reads FQNEAQ (reference sequence). With 0 bases removed from V and 5 bases from J, the gap between germline ends came to 7 bases. CDR3 length equals 13 residues. The CDR3 region has the DNA TGTGCCAGCAGCTTAGCTGGGAGTGAGACCCAGTACTTC. This encodes CASSLAGSETQYF.

Only a few counts were recorded for this clonotype. J is TRBJ2-1 and V is TRBV24-1; D not certain. Trimming left V 1 base short and J 4 bases short, with 4 bases between. CDR3 size: 13 residues. Germline V gives CDR1 KGHDR, CDR2 SFDVKD. CDR3 amino acids: CATSDLSYNEQFF. DNA of the CDR3: TGTGCCACCAGTGATTTATCGTACAATGAGCAGTTCTTC.

This clonotype was detected only a few times. The V and J genes are TRBV6-2 or TRBV6-3 and TRBJ2-7, with 8 bases aligning to TRBD2. Germline CDR1 MNHEY, CDR2 SVGEGT. V shed 2 bases, J shed 2 bases, and the junction held 2 bases outside the gene matches. The length of the CDR3 is 14 residues. CDR3 protein: CASSYIGGAYEQYF. CDR3 in DNA: TGTGCCAGCAGTTACATCGGGGGGGCCTACGAGCAGTACTTC.

This clonotype was detected many times. This chain joins TRBV6-2 or TRBV6-3 and TRBJ2-7, with D perhaps given as TRBD1 or TRBD2 (5 bases each). Germline V gene lookup returns CDR1 MNHEY and CDR2 SVGEGT. V was pared by 0 bases and J by 4 bases, with 22 bases between. The CDR3 contains 18 residues. In nucleotides, the CDR3 is TGTGCCAGCAGTTACTCGATCGCCCCGAGGGCAGGGAAATACGAGCAGTACTTC. Translation gives CASSYSIAPRAGKYEQYF.

In this sample, this clonotype turned up many times. J is TRBJ1-2 and V is TRBV27; no clear D. Germline loops: CDR1 MNHEY, CDR2 SMNVEV (reference sequence). This CDR3 spans 14 amino acids. Trimming shortened V by 5 bases and J by 3 bases, and 13 bases separated the two germline ends. This CDR3 reads CASSPIGLDYGYTF. The CDR3 DNA follows: TGTGCCAGCAGTCCAATAGGACTGGACTATGGCTACACCTTC.

The chain is built from TRBV10-3 and TRBJ1-3; D remains unclear. From germline, CDR1 is ENHRY and CDR2 SYGVKD. The CDR3 is made up of 15 amino acids. V lost 3 bases, J lost 0 bases, and 9 bases lay in between. The DNA of the CDR3 is TGTGCCATCAGTGATACCAAAGGCTCTGGAAACACCATATATTTT. Encoded protein: CAISDTKGSGNTIYF.

This clonotype showed up just a few times. The chain is built from TRBV4-1 and TRBJ1-5; 9 bases match TRBD1. From germline, CDR1 is MGHRA and CDR2 YSYEKL. Losses at the gene ends were 4 bases for V and 4 bases for J; bases not matched to a gene: 8. The CDR3 loop spans 16 amino acids. The CDR3 coding sequence is TGCGCCAGCAGCCCACTGGGGACAGGGTCGAATCAGCCCCAGCATTTT. Its translation is CASSPLGTGSNQPQHF.

At least ten counts were recorded for this clonotype. The CDR3 reads CASNPREGIRETQYF. CDR3 in DNA: TGCGCCAGCAATCCGCGGGAGGGAATCCGAGAGACCCAGTACTTC. The chain has TRBV10-2 and TRBJ2-5; TRBD2 matches 9 bases. The CDR3 has 15 residues. Germline-derived CDR1 and CDR2 are WSHSY and SAAADI. With 7 bases clipped from V and 4 bases from J, the junction kept 10 bases outside the gene matches.

This clonotype was seen a few times. The chain is built from TRBV20-1 and TRBJ2-7, with D perhaps matching TRBD1 (5 bases). This CDR3 spans 14 amino acids. Germline-derived CDR1 and CDR2 are DFQATT and SNEGSKA (reference sequence). The V end was cut by 5 bases, the J end by 3 bases, with 17 bases between. This CDR3 is CSAPADSIRYEQYF. In DNA form, the CDR3 reads TGCAGTGCTCCGGCCGACAGCATCCGCTACGAGCAGTACTTC.

V gene TRBV15 combines with J gene TRBJ2-7, with a tentative D call TRBD1 (5 bases). Germline V gene lookup returns CDR1 LNHNV and CDR2 YYDKDF (reference sequence). V gave up 7 bases and J gave up 6 bases, with 19 bases separating them. The CDR3 runs 14 residues. The DNA of the CDR3 is TGTGCCACCAACAGTCCAGGGTTAAGTAGCGAGCAGTACTTC. It yields the protein CATNSPGLSSEQYF.

The J gene is TRBJ2-1, the V gene TRBV27, with a tentative D call TRBD2 (6 bases). CDR3 length: 15 residues. The germline V and J ends were trimmed by 2 bases and 4 bases, with 12 bases remaining between them. Germline lookup yields CDR1 MNHEY and CDR2 SMNVEV (reference sequence). Here the CDR3 DNA reads TGTGCCAGCAGTTTACTAGCGCCTTTTTACAATGAGCAGTTCTTC. It is translated as CASSLLAPFYNEQFF.

This clonotype was seen repeatedly, ten times or more. CDR3 sequence (DNA): TGTGCCAGCATTGCAGGGAGTCGGAACATTCAGTACTTC. Translating gives CASIAGSRNIQYF. The chain couples TRBV28 to TRBJ2-4, with D perhaps assigned TRBD1 or TRBD2 (5 bases each). V lost 7 bases to trimming and J lost 7 bases, with 14 bases between them. CDR1 and CDR2 (germline): MDHEN, SYDVKM. The CDR3 sequence is 13 residues long.

This clonotype was seen repeatedly, ten times or more. The V gene is TRBV27, the J gene TRBJ2-7; 10 nucleotides line up with TRBD2. J gave up 2 bases and V 5 bases, and 6 bases lay outside the gene matches. Germline CDR1 reads MNHEY; CDR2 reads SMNVEV (reference sequence). This CDR3 has 15 amino acids. This CDR3 reads CASSPRTSGTYEQYF. CDR3 bases: TGTGCCAGCAGTCCGAGGACTAGCGGAACCTACGAGCAGTACTTC.

This chain joins TRBV4-3 and TRBJ2-1; no reliable D call. The CDR3 runs to 14 residues. Per the germline V gene, CDR1 is LGHNA and CDR2 is YSLEER. V lost 1 base, J lost 2 bases, and 6 bases lay in between. CDR3 region: CASSQASAYNEQFF. The CDR3 DNA sequence: TGCGCCAGCAGCCAAGCCAGTGCCTACAATGAGCAGTTCTTC.

This clonotype was seen repeatedly, ten times or more. The CDR3, as DNA: TGTGCCAGCAGCCAAGGGGCAGCGAGGGGTTACGAGCAGTACTTC. Its protein is CASSQGAARGYEQYF. The rearrangement links TRBV3-1 to TRBJ2-7, with D perhaps matching TRBD1 or TRBD2 (5 bases each). In germline, CDR1 is LGHDT, CDR2 YNNKEL (reference sequence). V lost 1 base to trimming and J lost 4 bases, with 14 bases between them. This CDR3 is built from 15 residues.